The present TCR beta chain was sequenced within a study of beta chain features in type 1 diabetes. Study context: What patients shared with healthy donors was a similar profile of age, gender and cell yields. Whole-study results and caveats: Researchers reported that naive, central memory and Treg TCRB repertoires appeared more similar in patients than in healthy donors.

Every isolated RNA sample was fully reverse transcribed, so sequencing captured expressed TCRB transcripts. The average read count of naive, central memory and regulatory T cell samples was several million. Clones were sequenced by immunoSEQ multiplex PCR, and TCRdb holds only the in-frame ones, with some missing. The table records about 360,000 clones, 10% to 15% of them present only once. The table lists this clone with a few counts. The antigen remains undetermined. CD45RO/CCR7/CD25/CD127/CD95/CD27 sorting isolated CD4+ naive, central memory, regulatory and stem cell-like memory cells. The receptor was derived from a man younger than 35 in good health. The sequenced sample consisted of naive CD4+ T cells from blood.

The CDR3, as DNA: TGTGCCAGCAGCTTAGAGGGGCTCTATGGCTACACCTTC. Amino acids: CASSLEGLYGYTF. The chain uses TRBV7-2 and TRBJ1-2; possibly TRBD1 for D (5 bases). The V end lost 1 base, the J end lost 4 bases, and 7 bases lay between the germline ends. Germline CDR1 and CDR2: SGHTA and FQGNSA. The CDR3 runs 13 residues.